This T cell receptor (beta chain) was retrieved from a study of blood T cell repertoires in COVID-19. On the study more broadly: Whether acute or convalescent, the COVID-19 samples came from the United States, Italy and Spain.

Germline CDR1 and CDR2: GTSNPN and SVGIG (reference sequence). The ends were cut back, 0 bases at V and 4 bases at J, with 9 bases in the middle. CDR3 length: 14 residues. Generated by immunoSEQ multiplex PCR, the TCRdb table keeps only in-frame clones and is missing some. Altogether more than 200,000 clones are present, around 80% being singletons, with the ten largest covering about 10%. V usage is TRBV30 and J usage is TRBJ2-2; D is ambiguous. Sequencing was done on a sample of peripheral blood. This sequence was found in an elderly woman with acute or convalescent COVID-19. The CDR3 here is CAWSVRQSTGELFF. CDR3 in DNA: TGTGCCTGGAGTGTGCGGCAGAGCACCGGGGAGCTGTTTTTT.